This T cell receptor beta chain is drawn from a study of T cell repertoires in cytomegalovirus infection. TCRdb itself ran the reads through MiXCR, one entry per CDR3 protein. The table shows a few hundred thousand distinct CDR3 sequences, with around 15% occurring only once. This clonotype came up a few times. V lost 4 bases, J lost 9 bases, and 11 bases lay in between. The CDR3 totals 12 residues. Germline CDR1 is SGHRS and CDR2 is YFSETQ. This rearrangement joins TRBV5-1 to TRBJ2-1; D remains ambiguous. The source is a human donor in good health (CMV status not recorded). Some clones in this sample may be carry-over from other donors' samples. Sequencing input: CD8+ T cells from PBMCs. The CDR3 DNA follows: TGCGCCAGCAGCAAACGGAGTCCTGAGCAGTTCTTC. Encoded protein: CASSKRSPEQFF.